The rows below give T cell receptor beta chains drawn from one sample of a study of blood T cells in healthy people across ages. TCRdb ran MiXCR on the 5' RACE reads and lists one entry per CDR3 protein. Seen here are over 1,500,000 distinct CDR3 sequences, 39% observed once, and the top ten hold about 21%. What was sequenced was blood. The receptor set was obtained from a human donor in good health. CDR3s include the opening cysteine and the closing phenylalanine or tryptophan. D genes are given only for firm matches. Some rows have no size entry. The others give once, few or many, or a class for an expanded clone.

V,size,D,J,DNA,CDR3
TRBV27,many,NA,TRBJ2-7,TGTGCCAGCAGTTTATCGCCGCGATCCTACGAGCAGTACTTC,CASSLSPRSYEQYF
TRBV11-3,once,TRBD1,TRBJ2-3,TGTGCCAGCAGCTCTGGGACCGTACAGGGGGATACGCAGTATTTT,CASSSGTVQGDTQYF
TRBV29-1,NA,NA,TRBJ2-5,TGCAGCGTTGGGAGTGTTCAGGGCGGGGAGACCCAGTACTTC,CSVGSVQGGETQYF
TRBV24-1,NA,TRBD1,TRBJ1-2,TGTGCCACCAGTGATTTCGGCGGGACAGTCGATGGCTACACCTTC,CATSDFGGTVDGYTF
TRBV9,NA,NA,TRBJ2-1,TGTGCCAGCAGCGTGGGGGGCAGGGCGTATTTGAATGAGCAGTTCTTC,CASSVGGRAYLNEQFF
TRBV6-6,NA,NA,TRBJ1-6,TGTGCCAGCAGTTACTCTCCGGGACATGGGGCGAATTCACCCCTCCACTTT,CASSYSPGHGANSPLHF
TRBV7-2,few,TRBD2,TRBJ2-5,TGTGCCAGCAGCTATCGAAGCGGGGGGCAAGAGACCCAGTACTTC,CASSYRSGGQETQYF
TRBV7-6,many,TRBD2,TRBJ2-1,TGTGCCAGCAGCTTTACTAGCGGGGGGGAGTACAATGAGCAGTTCTTC,CASSFTSGGEYNEQFF
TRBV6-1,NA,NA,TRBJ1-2,TGTGCCAGCAGTGAAAGGGCAGCAAATCCGAACTATGGTTACACCTTC,CASSERAANPNYGYTF
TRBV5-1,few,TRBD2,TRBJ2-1,TGCGCCAGCAGCTTGGCGGGGGGGCTGGATTCCTACAATGAGCAGTTCTTC,CASSLAGGLDSYNEQFF
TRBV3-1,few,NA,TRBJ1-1,TGTGCCAGCAGCTATGGTCCTTTAGGGACTGAAGCTTTCTTT,CASSYGPLGTEAFF
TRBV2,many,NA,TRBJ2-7,TGTGCCAGCAGGGAGGATGTCTACGAGCAGTACTTC,CASREDVYEQYF
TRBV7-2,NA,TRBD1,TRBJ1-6,TGTGCCAGCAGACCGTTAAACAGGGGACGTGAGTCACCCCTCCACTTT,CASRPLNRGRESPLHF
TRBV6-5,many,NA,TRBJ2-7,TGTGCCAGCAGTTATCAGTACGAGCAGTACTTC,CASSYQYEQYF
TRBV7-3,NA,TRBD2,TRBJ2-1,TGTGCCAGCAGCCGATTAGGGCACTTTGGCGGGGGGCTAAACAATGAGCAGTTCTTC,CASSRLGHFGGGLNNEQFF
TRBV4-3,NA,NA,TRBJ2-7,TGCGCCAGCAGCCAGGAAAATTCCGCCGAGCAGTACTTC,CASSQENSAEQYF
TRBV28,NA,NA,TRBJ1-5,TGTGCCAGCAGTCCACCCTCGACCCGGCCCCAGCATTTT,CASSPPSTRPQHF
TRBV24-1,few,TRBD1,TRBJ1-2,TGTGCCACCAGTGATCCTGACAGGGCCTATGGCTACACCTTC,CATSDPDRAYGYTF
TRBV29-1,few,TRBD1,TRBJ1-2,TGCAGCGTGGGGGGACAGCCCTATGGCTACACCTTC,CSVGGQPYGYTF
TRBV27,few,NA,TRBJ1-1,TGTGCCAGCAGTCGACTAACAGGGACCCGAAACACTGAAGCTTTCTTT,CASSRLTGTRNTEAFF
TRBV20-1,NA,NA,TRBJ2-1,TGCAGTGCTAGCTGGGCGGGGAACAATGAGCAGTTCTTC,CSASWAGNNEQFF
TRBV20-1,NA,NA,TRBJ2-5,TGCAGTGCTAACCCAGGGCCAGCTCAAGAGACCCAGTACTTC,CSANPGPAQETQYF
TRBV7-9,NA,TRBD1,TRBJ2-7,TGTGCCAGCAGCGCACGGACAGGGCGGAACTACGAGCAGTACTTC,CASSARTGRNYEQYF
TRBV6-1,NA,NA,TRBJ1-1,TGTGCCAGCAGATCCGGTCGCCGGGAGAACACTGAAGCTTTCTTT,CASRSGRRENTEAFF
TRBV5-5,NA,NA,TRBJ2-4,TGTGCCAGCAGCTTTGGCGGGACACCCGAACACGAAAACATTCAGTACTTC,CASSFGGTPEHENIQYF
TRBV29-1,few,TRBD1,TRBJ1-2,TGCAGCGTCTGGACAGGGTTCCGCCAAACTATGGGCTACACCTTC,CSVWTGFRQTMGYTF
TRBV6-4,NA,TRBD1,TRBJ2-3,TGTGCCAGCAGTGTCCGGGACAGGACCACAGATACGCAGTATTTT,CASSVRDRTTDTQYF
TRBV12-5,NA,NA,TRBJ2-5,TGTGCTAGTGGTTTGGAGGAGGAGACCCAGTACTTC,CASGLEEETQYF
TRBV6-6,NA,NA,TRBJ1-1,TGTGCCAGCAGTTACGAGGGGGGGCGAGCTTTCTTT,CASSYEGGRAFF
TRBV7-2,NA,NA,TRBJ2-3,TGTGCCAGCAGCTCGGGGGGCGGGCCGACTACGCAGTATTTT,CASSSGGGPTTQYF
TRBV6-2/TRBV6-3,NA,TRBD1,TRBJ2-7,TGTGCCAGCAATAGCCCGGGACAGGGTATCCACGAGCAGTACTTC,CASNSPGQGIHEQYF
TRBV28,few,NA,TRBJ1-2,TGTGCCAGCAGTTTTGAGAATGACAGCGTCTATGGCTACACCTTC,CASSFENDSVYGYTF
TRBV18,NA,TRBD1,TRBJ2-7,TGTGCCAGCTCACCCGACCGGGACAGACCCTACGAGCAGTACTTC,CASSPDRDRPYEQYF
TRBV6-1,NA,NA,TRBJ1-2,TGTGCCAGCAGTGAAGGGTGGGGCTATGGCTACACCTTC,CASSEGWGYGYTF
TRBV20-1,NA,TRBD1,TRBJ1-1,TGCAGTGCGAAAACGGGACAGGGAATGGGTGAAGCTTTCTTT,CSAKTGQGMGEAFF
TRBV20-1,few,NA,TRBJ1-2,TGCAGTGCTAGAGATTTGGGGGGCTGGGTTGTGAATATCTATGGCTACACCTTC,CSARDLGGWVVNIYGYTF
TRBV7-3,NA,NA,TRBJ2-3,TGTGCCAGCAGCCTATTTAGTTCAGATACGCAGTATTTT,CASSLFSSDTQYF
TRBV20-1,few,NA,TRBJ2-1,TGCAGTGCTCCCCACCCAGAGACCTACAATGAGCAGTTCTTC,CSAPHPETYNEQFF
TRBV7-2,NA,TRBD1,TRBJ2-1,TGTGCCAGCAGTCCGGGACAGGGAAAGCAGTTCTTC,CASSPGQGKQFF
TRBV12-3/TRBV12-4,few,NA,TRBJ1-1,TGTGCCAGCAGACCAAATGACAGGCTCTTTGAAGCTTTCTTT,CASRPNDRLFEAFF
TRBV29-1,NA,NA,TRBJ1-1,TGCAGCGTCATCTCCAGACACTCGAACACTGAAGCTTTCTTT,CSVISRHSNTEAFF
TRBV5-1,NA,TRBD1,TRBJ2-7,TGCGCCAGCAGCCCGCAGGGGGTTCAGGACGAGCAGTACTTC,CASSPQGVQDEQYF